This T cell receptor beta chain is from a study of cytomegalovirus exposure and HLA in healthy donors. Study-wide findings and caveats: It was reported that TCR beta sequences correctly inferred the HLA-A and HLA-B alleles for most subjects. Productive rates of about 87% or about 30% were seen for most TCR beta V segments in an earlier analysis.

This PCR relied on a set of 60 Vbeta primers and 13 Jbeta primers. TCRdb keeps only in-frame clones here, not all; method: immunoSEQ multiplex PCR. The sample holds over 60,000 clones, 75% seen once. For this clone: As yet, its antigen is unknown.

The specimen was PBMCs. This receptor was taken from a man aged 70-80 years in good health and CMV-seronegative.

The chain's CDR3 is CATSAPDGVPLNSNQPQHF. The CDR3 coding sequence is TGTGCCACCAGCGCCCCCGACGGGGTACCATTAAATAGCAATCAGCCCCAGCATTTT. The rearrangement links TRBV15 to TRBJ1-5; D not resolved. Deletions cut 5 bases from V and 0 bases from J, with 23 bases between. Germline CDR1 LNHNV, CDR2 YYDKDF (reference sequence). This CDR3 spans 19 amino acids.